Given below is one TCR beta chain in context. The data are from a study of blood T cell repertoires in COVID-19. Study summary: Whether acute or convalescent, the COVID-19 samples came from the United States, Italy and Spain. T cells, B-cell-depleted T cells, or PBMCs provided the cDNA or gDNA that served as material.

The CDR3 contains 16 residues. From germline, CDR1 is WNHNN and CDR2 SYGVQD (reference sequence). Losses at the gene ends were 4 bases for V and 1 base for J; bases not matched to a gene: 6. Authors' data handling: Amplification of reference gene primers was used by the study to estimate nucleated cell counts. TCRdb's copy holds only in-frame clones and misses some; the assay was immunoSEQ multiplex PCR. V, J and clone size were drawn from that table, and D and trimming were deduced from the DNA. Here the sample spans 54,000 or so clones, roughly four fifths being singletons. The sequence derives from an older woman with acute or convalescent COVID-19. The sample was peripheral blood. This sequence joins TRBV10-1 and TRBJ2-1; 8 nucleotides align to TRBD2. The CDR3 DNA follows: TGCGCCAGCAGTGTCTCGGCGGGAGGATCCTACAATGAGCAGTTCTTC. Translated: CASSVSAGGSYNEQFF.